This paragraph reports one TCR beta chain. Its target is unknown. In every patient, relapse followed autologous stem cell transplantation, while exposure to brentuximab vedotin differed. Here immunoSEQ multiplex PCR was the method, and the copy in TCRdb shows in-frame clones only, minus some. This repertoire shows about 150,000 clones, approximately 81% found once; its top ten account for approximately 9.6%. From germline, CDR1 is KGHSH and CDR2 LQKENI. V was pared by 2 bases and J by 4 bases, with 16 bases between. The CDR3 contains 16 residues. These data come from a study of PD-1 blockade in classical Hodgkin lymphoma. Study conclusions and caveats: Baseline diversity was lower in partial responders and progressors than complete responders. CD4+ TCR diversity, unlike CD8+, rose significantly by C4D1.

The clonotype originates from a human donor with classical Hodgkin lymphoma. V is TRBV18 and J is TRBJ2-3, with D unresolved. Source: peripheral blood mononuclear cells (PBMCs), taken before the second cycle of nivolumab. In DNA form, the CDR3 reads TGTGCCAGCTCACCAAGTTCTGTTGGCTTTCCAGATACGCAGTATTTT. It translates to CASSPSSVGFPDTQYF.